Shown below are 8 T cell receptor beta chains from a single sample sequenced in a study of cytomegalovirus exposure and HLA in healthy donors. Repertoires were generated with immunoSEQ multiplex PCR, while TCRdb's copy carries only in-frame clones and drops some. The sample has over 120,000 clones, roughly 87% seen once. Specimen: PBMCs. These receptors were collected from a man aged 18 to 29 in good health and CMV-seropositive.

This clone was seen once. The rearrangement joins TRBV10-1 to TRBJ2-1; 10 positions match TRBD2. CDR1 and CDR2 from the germline V gene are WNHNN and SYGVQD (reference sequence). The junction had 9 bases not matched to a gene; V was cut back by 3 bases and J by 10 bases. This CDR3 is 15 amino acids long. The CDR3 DNA reads TGCGCCAGCAGTGAAGGAGCGGGAGGGACCAGGGAGCAGTTCTTC. Its translation: CASSEGAGGTREQFF.

This sequence joins TRBV10-1 and TRBJ2-2; a weak D match, TRBD2 (6 bases). Germline V gives CDR1 WNHNN, CDR2 SYGVQD (reference sequence). Trimming took off 7 bases at V and 0 bases at J, with 12 bases between the two ends. The CDR3 has 15 amino acids. CDR3: CASNSGGSNTGELFF. CDR3 in DNA: TGCGCCAGCAATTCCGGGGGTTCGAACACCGGGGAGCTGTTTTTT.

This clone was seen just once. The genes are TRBV9 and TRBJ2-1, with 10 bases fitting TRBD2. The V gene's germline CDR1 is SGDLS and CDR2 YYNGEE. V lost 0 bases to trimming and J lost 10 bases; unmatched junction nucleotides: 13. The CDR3 covers 17 residues. CDR3 in amino acids: CASSVAMVAGGLSEQFF. For the CDR3, the DNA is TGTGCCAGCAGCGTAGCTATGGTAGCGGGGGGTCTATCCGAGCAGTTCTTC.

This chain joins TRBV6-5 and TRBJ1-1; 7 bases match TRBD1. This CDR3 is 11 amino acids long. Unmatched junction bases numbered 2, after V lost 8 bases and J lost 5 bases. Germline CDR1 and CDR2: MNHEY and SVGAGI. CDR3 bases: TGTGCCAGCTACAGGGGAACTGAAGCTTTCTTT. This translates into CASYRGTEAFF.

V usage is TRBV29-1 and J usage is TRBJ2-7, with TRBD1 matching over 9 bases. The V segment lost 2 bases and the J segment 3 bases; nucleotides outside the gene matches: 8. Per the germline V gene, CDR1 is SQVTM and CDR2 is ANQGSEA. The length of the CDR3 is 15 residues. CDR3 protein: CSVESRTGAIYEQYF. The CDR3 nucleotides are TGCAGCGTTGAATCTCGGACAGGGGCAATCTACGAGCAGTACTTC.

V is TRBV11-2 and J is TRBJ1-1; 8 positions match TRBD1. This CDR3 has 15 residues. Germline values: CDR1 SGHAT, CDR2 FQNNGV. V lost 5 bases to trimming and J lost 1 base; unmatched junction nucleotides: 6. CDR3 protein: CASSPMDRENTEAFF. In nucleotides, the CDR3 is TGTGCCAGCAGCCCCATGGACAGGGAGAACACTGAAGCTTTCTTT.

This sequence joins TRBV6-1 and TRBJ2-2, with 13 positions matching TRBD2. The J segment lost 5 bases and the V segment lost 8 bases, leaving 2 bases of the junction unmatched. The germline V gene has CDR1 MNHNS and CDR2 SASEGT. This CDR3 is 14 amino acids long. CDR3 residues: CASPGLAGTGELFF. The CDR3 DNA follows: TGTGCCAGCCCGGGACTAGCGGGGACCGGGGAGCTGTTTTTT.

The CDR3 is CASSPSGSTDTQYF. The CDR3 DNA follows: TGTGCCAGCAGCCCTAGCGGTAGCACAGATACGCAGTATTTT. The J gene is TRBJ2-3, the V gene TRBV5-8; 7 positions match TRBD2. Germline V gives CDR1 SGHTS, CDR2 YDEGEE. This CDR3 region has 14 residues. J was trimmed by 0 bases and V by 4 bases; bases with no gene match: 2.